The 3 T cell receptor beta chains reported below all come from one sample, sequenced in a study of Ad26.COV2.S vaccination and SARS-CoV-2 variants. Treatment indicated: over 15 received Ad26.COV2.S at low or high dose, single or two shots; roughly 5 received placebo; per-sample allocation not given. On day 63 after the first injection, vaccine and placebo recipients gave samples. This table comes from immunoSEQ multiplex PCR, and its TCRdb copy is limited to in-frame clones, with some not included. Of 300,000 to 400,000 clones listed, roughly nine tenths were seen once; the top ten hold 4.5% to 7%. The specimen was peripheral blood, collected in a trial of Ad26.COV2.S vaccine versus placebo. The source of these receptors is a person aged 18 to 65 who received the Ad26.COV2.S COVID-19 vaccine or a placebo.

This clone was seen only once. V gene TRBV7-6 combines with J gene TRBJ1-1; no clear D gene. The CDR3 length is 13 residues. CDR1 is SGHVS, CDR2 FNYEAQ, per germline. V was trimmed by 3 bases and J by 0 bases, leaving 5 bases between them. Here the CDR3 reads CASSFDMNTEAFF. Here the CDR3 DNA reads TGTGCCAGCAGCTTCGATATGAACACTGAAGCTTTCTTT.

The DNA for the CDR3 is TGTGCTAGTGGTTTGAGTTTACTTTTGGGGACAGCGCAGAACACTGAAGCTTTCTTT. The encoded protein is CASGLSLLLGTAQNTEAFF. The gene calls are TRBV12-5 and TRBJ1-1; 7 nucleotides match TRBD1. This CDR3 comprises 19 residues. The germline V gene encodes CDR1 LGHNT and CDR2 FRNRAP. V lost 2 bases and J lost 1; bases outside the gene matches: 16.

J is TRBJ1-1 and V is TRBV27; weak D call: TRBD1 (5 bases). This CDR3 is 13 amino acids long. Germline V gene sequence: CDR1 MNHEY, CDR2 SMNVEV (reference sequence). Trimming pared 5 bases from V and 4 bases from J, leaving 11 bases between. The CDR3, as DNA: TGTGCCAGCAGTCCGGGGGACGGCACTGAAGCTTTCTTT. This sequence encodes CASSPGDGTEAFF.